Listed here are 6 T cell receptor beta chains from one sample, sequenced in a study of T cell responses to AZD1222 COVID-19 vaccine. Profiling relied on immunoSEQ multiplex PCR, and the TCRdb table lists in-frame clones only, not all of them. The sample consists of over 150,000 clones, 85% to 95% of them appearing once. Sequenced material: peripheral blood, taken 28 days after the second dose of the MenACWY control vaccine. The receptors shown here come from an adult who received the MenACWY meningococcal vaccine as a control.

V and J are TRBV18 and TRBJ2-1; 8 bases agree with TRBD1. The trim removed 6 bases at V and 6 bases at J, leaving 10 bases unmatched. CDR3 size: 15 residues. CDR1 and CDR2 from the germline V gene are KGHSH and LQKENI. In nucleotides, the CDR3 is TGTGCCAGCTCCCTCGACAGGGGAGTGCGCAATGAGCAGTTCTTC. This sequence encodes CASSLDRGVRNEQFF.

V gene TRBV6-6 combines with J gene TRBJ2-7; 12 bases fit TRBD2. The V gene end was trimmed by 6 bases and the J gene end by 0 bases; junction bases not matched to a gene: 6. Germline assignment: CDR1 MNHNY and CDR2 SVGAGI (reference sequence). This CDR3 region has 16 residues. CDR3 sequence reads: CASSPGLAGRSYEQYF. DNA of the CDR3: TGTGCCAGCAGCCCGGGACTAGCGGGCCGCTCCTACGAGCAGTACTTC.

This CDR3 is CASSASGIGRTDTQYF. In nucleotides, the CDR3 is TGTGCCAGCAGCGCCTCGGGGATTGGGCGCACAGATACGCAGTATTTT. The J gene is TRBJ2-3, the V gene TRBV2, with TRBD2 as a possible D gene (5 bases). The CDR3 sequence is 16 residues long. Trimming removed 6 bases from V and 1 base from J, with 17 bases in between. CDR1 and CDR2 from the germline V gene are SNHLY and FYNNEI.

A single count supports this clone. The chain couples TRBV6-5 to TRBJ1-5; tentative D call: TRBD1 (6 bases). CDR3 length: 15 amino acids. V was cut by 4 bases and J by 3 bases, with 13 bases left in between. Germline-derived CDR1 and CDR2 are MNHEY and SVGAGI. CDR3 DNA sequence: TGTGCCAGCAGTTCCCTCGGGGACACCAATCAGCCCCAGCATTTT. It is translated as CASSSLGDTNQPQHF.

The gene calls are TRBV7-2 and TRBJ1-3; 7 positions match TRBD1. Germline values: CDR1 SGHTA, CDR2 FQGNSA. The V and J ends lost 3 bases and 4 bases, in that order; junction bases with no gene match: 6. This CDR3 is 15 amino acids long. CDR3 region: CASSLDRPKGNTIYF. In DNA, the CDR3 is TGTGCCAGCAGCTTGGACAGGCCAAAAGGAAACACCATATATTTT.

The chain has TRBV7-9 and TRBJ1-2, with 8 bases aligning to TRBD1. The junction had 6 bases not matched to a gene; V was cut back by 4 bases and J by 2 bases. The CDR3 has 15 residues. Germline CDR1 is SEHNR and CDR2 is FQNEAQ (reference sequence). CDR3 bases: TGTGCCAGCAGCTCCGGACAGGGCACGAACTATGGCTACACCTTC. This translates into CASSSGQGTNYGYTF.